This T cell receptor beta chain was found in a study of OX40 agonist ivuxolimab in advanced cancers. On the study more broadly: Prior anti-PD-1, anti-PD-L1 or anti-CTLA-4 therapy was allowed; approximately 40% had some.

V dropped 3 bases and J dropped 0 bases, with 5 bases sitting between them. CDR1 MDHEN and CDR2 SYDVKM come from the germline V gene. The CDR3 has 14 residues. This clone occurred a few times. Assay used: immunoSEQ multiplex PCR; TCRdb lists only in-frame clones, some missing. Among approximately 70,000 clones listed, over 75% were seen once. The sample in question was CD4+ or CD8+ T cells sorted from blood, obtained in a trial of the OX40 agonist ivuxolimab. The V gene is TRBV28, the J gene TRBJ1-4; D gene ambiguous. This TCR was recovered from an adult with an advanced solid tumor such as melanoma, head and neck, liver or kidney cancer. This chain's CDR3 is CASSFGATNEKLFF. The CDR3 DNA reads as TGTGCCAGCAGTTTTGGTGCAACTAATGAAAAACTGTTTTTT.